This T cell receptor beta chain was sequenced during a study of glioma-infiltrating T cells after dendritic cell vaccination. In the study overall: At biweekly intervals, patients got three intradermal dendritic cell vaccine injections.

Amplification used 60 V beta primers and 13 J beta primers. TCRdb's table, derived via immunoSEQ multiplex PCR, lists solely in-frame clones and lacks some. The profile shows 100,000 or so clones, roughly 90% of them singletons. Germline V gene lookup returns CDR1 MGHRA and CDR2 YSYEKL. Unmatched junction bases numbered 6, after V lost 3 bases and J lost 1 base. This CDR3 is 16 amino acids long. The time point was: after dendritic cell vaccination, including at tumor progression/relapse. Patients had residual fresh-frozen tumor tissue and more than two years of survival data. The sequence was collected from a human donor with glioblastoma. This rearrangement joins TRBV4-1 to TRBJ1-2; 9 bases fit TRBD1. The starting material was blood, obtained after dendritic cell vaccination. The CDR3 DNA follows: TGCGCCAGCAGCCATCCCGGGACAGGGAATAACTATGGCTACACCTTC. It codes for CASSHPGTGNNYGYTF.